Presented here are 22 T cell receptor beta chains from one specimen sequenced in a study of blood T cell repertoires in COVID-19. Using immunoSEQ multiplex PCR, the repertoire was profiled, and TCRdb retains in-frame clones only, with some absent. The sample consists of roughly 300,000 clones, 85% to 90% of them appearing once. The material sequenced was peripheral blood. The origin of the receptors is a human donor in a cohort sampled during active COVID-19.

This clone has a handful of counts. V and J are TRBV28 and TRBJ1-2; TRBD1 matches 8 bases. Germline loops: CDR1 MDHEN, CDR2 SYDVKM. With 8 bases clipped from V and 3 bases from J, the junction kept 2 bases outside the gene matches. The CDR3 runs 12 residues. CDR3 DNA: TGTGCCAGCCTGGGACAGGACTATGGCTACACCTTC. Its protein product is CASLGQDYGYTF.

J is TRBJ2-5 and V is TRBV5-6; D unresolved. The V end was cut by 5 bases, the J end by 3 bases, with 11 bases between. The CDR3 has 13 amino acids. Germline V lookup: CDR1 SGHDT, CDR2 YYEEEE. The CDR3 here is CASRLGQEETQYF. The CDR3 nucleotides read TGTGCCAGCAGGCTTGGGCAGGAAGAGACCCAGTACTTC. Using reference TRBV5-6 and TRBJ2-5 for the parts outside the CDR3, the full variable domain is DAGVTQSPTHLIKTRGQQVTLRCSPKSGHDTVSWYQQALGQGPQFIFQYYEEEERQRGNFPDRFSGHQFPNYSSELNVNALLLGDSALYLCASRLGQEETQYFGPGTRLLVL.

As regards this clone: The junction departs from the called germline gene at one end, perhaps through a read error. V usage is TRBV7-2 and J usage is TRBJ2-1, with 11 bases lining up with TRBD2. Germline CDR1 reads SGHTA; CDR2 reads FQGNSA. This CDR3 spans 16 amino acids. CDR3 in amino acids: CASRLGGTSGYNEQFF. The CDR3 coding sequence is TGTGCCAGCAGGTTAGGTGGGACTAGCGGCTACAATGAGCAGTTCTTC. Looking up the rest from reference TRBV7-2 and TRBJ2-1 gives the full variable domain: GAGVSQSPSNKVTEKGKDVELRCDPISGHTALYWYRQSLGQGLEFLIYFQGNSAPDKSGLPSDRFSAERTGGSVSTLTIQRTQQEDSAVYLCASRLGGTSGYNEQFFGPGTRLTVL.

This clone was seen a single time. The chain is built from TRBV11-2 and TRBJ2-7; no clear D. CDR3 size: 12 residues. Trimming removed 1 base at V and 7 bases at J, with 8 bases between. In germline, CDR1 is SGHAT, CDR2 FQNNGV. CDR3 protein: CASSLVIGEQYF. DNA of the CDR3: TGTGCCAGCAGCTTAGTGATCGGGGAGCAGTACTTC.

The chain has TRBV10-3 and TRBJ1-3; 9 nucleotides match TRBD1. CDR3 length: 18 residues. Trimming removed 11 bases from V and 0 bases from J; junction bases left unmatched: 17. In germline, CDR1 is ENHRY, CDR2 SYGVKD. The CDR3 DNA reads as TGTGCCCCACCGGGACAGGGATATGAGGGGGACTCTGGAAACACCATATATTTT. Its translation is CAPPGQGYEGDSGNTIYF.

The gene calls are TRBV30 and TRBJ2-3; D perhaps matches TRBD2 (6 bases). Germline CDR1 GTSNPN, CDR2 SVGIG (reference sequence). The CDR3 runs to 14 residues. The germline V and J ends were trimmed by 2 bases and 6 bases, with 15 bases remaining between them. The CDR3, as DNA: TGTGCCTGGAGTCTAAGACTAGGAGTTGATACGCAGTATTTT. It is translated as CAWSLRLGVDTQYF.

The chain carries TRBV27 and TRBJ1-3, with a possible D match to TRBD1 (5 bases). Germline CDR1 is MNHEY and CDR2 is SMNVEV (reference sequence). V lost 2 bases and J 2 bases, leaving 25 bases between the germline ends. The CDR3 runs 20 residues. CDR3 sequence: CASSLAGNRVNHQPGNTIYF. CDR3 DNA sequence: TGTGCCAGCAGTTTAGCAGGGAACCGGGTCAACCACCAACCTGGAAACACCATATATTTT.

The chain is built from TRBV28 and TRBJ1-1; 7 bases map to TRBD1. Germline V gives CDR1 MDHEN, CDR2 SYDVKM. Germline trimming cut 6 bases from V and 4 bases from J; bases unmatched to any gene: 5. This CDR3 comprises 13 residues. The CDR3 reads CASRNRGGTEAFF. Written as DNA, the CDR3 is TGTGCCAGCAGAAACAGGGGAGGCACTGAAGCTTTCTTT. The complete variable domain, with remaining parts taken from reference TRBV28 and TRBJ1-1, reads DVKVTQSSRYLVKRTGEKVFLECVQDMDHENMFWYRQDPGLGLRLIYFSYDVKMKEKGDIPEGYSVSREKKERFSLILESASTNQTSMYLCASRNRGGTEAFFGQGTRLTVV.

Of note for this clone: At one end, the junction sequence differs from germline, possibly due to a read error. This chain uses TRBV7-3 with TRBJ2-1; perhaps TRBD2 as D (6 bases). CDR3 size: 16 residues. Looked up from germline, CDR1 is SGHTA and CDR2 is FQGTGA. The CDR3 here is CASSLTTGVGRNEQFF. DNA for the CDR3: TGTGCCAGCAGCCTAACAACGGGAGTCGGTCGAAATGAGCAGTTCTTC.

V gene TRBV27 combines with J gene TRBJ2-1, with 9 bases that match TRBD1. The CDR3 contains 15 residues. Looked up from germline, CDR1 is MNHEY and CDR2 is SMNVEV (reference sequence). After removal of 6 bases from V and 5 bases from J, the junction contained 8 bases not matched to a gene. The CDR3 DNA sequence: TGTGCCAGCAGCATTCCCGGGACAGGGAACAATGAGCAGTTCTTC. It encodes CASSIPGTGNNEQFF.

The genes are TRBV28 and TRBJ2-3; 11 bases are a match to TRBD2. The CDR3 is 18 amino acids. Germline V gene sequence: CDR1 MDHEN, CDR2 SYDVKM. V lost 2 bases, J lost 2 bases, and 9 bases stayed unmatched. The CDR3 spells CASSLAGIAGGTTDTQYF. The DNA for the CDR3 is TGTGCCAGCAGTTTAGCCGGCATAGCGGGAGGGACCACAGATACGCAGTATTTT.

The V gene is TRBV11-2, the J gene TRBJ2-5, with 10 bases fitting TRBD2. V lost 4 bases, J lost 7 bases, and 9 bases stayed unmatched. The CDR3 is made up of 15 amino acids. The germline CDR1 and CDR2 sequences are SGHAT and FQNNGV. The CDR3 spells CASSSPSGSTGTQYF. The DNA for the CDR3 is TGTGCCAGCAGCTCCCCTAGCGGGAGTACGGGGACCCAGTACTTC.

V and J are TRBV7-2 and TRBJ2-3, with 9 positions matching TRBD2. The germline CDR1 and CDR2 sequences are SGHTA and FQGNSA. With V trimmed by 7 bases and J by 5 bases, 10 bases remained unmatched. The length of the CDR3 is 15 residues. CDR3 loop: CASIPGTSLIDTQYF. DNA for the CDR3: TGTGCCAGCATCCCCGGGACTAGCTTAATAGATACGCAGTATTTT.

This sequence joins TRBV12-5 and TRBJ2-5; 8 bases align to TRBD2. The V segment lost 5 bases and the J segment 3 bases; nucleotides outside the gene matches: 8. The CDR3 totals 15 residues. Germline V CDR1 and CDR2: LGHNT, FRNRAP. The chain's CDR3 is CASGPRLAWEETQYF. The CDR3, as DNA: TGTGCTAGTGGTCCGAGACTAGCGTGGGAAGAGACCCAGTACTTC.

J is TRBJ2-1 and V is TRBV5-1; 8 bases align to TRBD2. CDR1 is SGHRS and CDR2 is YFSETQ in the germline V gene. The CDR3 is 16 residues long. V trimming: 2 bases; J trimming: 7 bases; junction bases outside the gene matches: 11. CDR3 in amino acids: CASSFSPAGLENEQFF. CDR3 nucleotides: TGCGCCAGCAGCTTTTCCCCTGCGGGACTAGAAAATGAGCAGTTCTTC.

The rearrangement links TRBV18 to TRBJ1-1; D not certain. CDR1 KGHSH and CDR2 LQKENI come from the germline V gene. The CDR3 totals 13 residues. The V and J ends lost 3 bases and 6 bases respectively, with 11 bases between them. The CDR3 loop is CASSPLTKAEAFF. CDR3 bases: TGTGCCAGCTCACCGTTAACAAAAGCTGAAGCTTTCTTT.

This clone was detected only once. The chain joins TRBV7-3 to TRBJ2-5, with D hard to call. Between the trimmed V and J ends, which lost 1 base and 2 bases, there was a span of 5 bases. Germline loops: CDR1 SGHTA, CDR2 FQGTGA. The CDR3 length is 13 residues. The CDR3 bases are TGTGCCAGCAGCTTAAGTATTCAAGAGACCCAGTACTTC. It specifies CASSLSIQETQYF.

The chain has TRBV7-6 and TRBJ2-7, with 7 positions matching TRBD1. Germline V gene data show CDR1 as SGHVS and CDR2 as FNYEAQ. CDR3 length: 14 residues. Trimming took 1 base from V and 5 from J; bases not matched to a gene: 5. The CDR3 region is CASSLDPGTDEQYF. CDR3 nucleotides: TGTGCCAGCAGCTTAGATCCTGGGACAGACGAGCAGTACTTC.

This clone was recorded a few times. The chain employs TRBV18 and TRBJ2-2; D may be TRBD2 (5 bases). Trimming shortened V by 8 bases and J by 2 bases, and 12 bases separated the two germline ends. The CDR3 length is 14 residues. CDR1 and CDR2 from the germline V gene are KGHSH and LQKENI. The CDR3 region is CASTPAANTGELFF. Written as DNA, the CDR3 is TGTGCCAGCACCCCAGCGGCTAACACCGGGGAGCTGTTTTTT.

The chain links TRBV9 to TRBJ1-2; the D is unclear. V was shortened by 3 bases and J by 7 bases, with 7 bases between the two germline ends. Germline CDR1 is SGDLS and CDR2 is YYNGEE. CDR3 length: 11 amino acids. The CDR3: CASSDEVGYTF. The CDR3 nucleotides read TGTGCCAGCAGCGACGAGGTTGGCTACACCTTC.

The V gene is TRBV2, the J gene TRBJ1-2; 9 bases line up with TRBD1. CDR3 length: 14 amino acids. Germline V CDR1 and CDR2: SNHLY, FYNNEI. V shed 4 bases and J 5 bases; nucleotides not matched to a gene: 5. The CDR3 reads CASSAGTGLYGYTF. CDR3 bases: TGTGCCAGCAGTGCCGGGACAGGGCTTTATGGCTACACCTTC.

This clone was found once. The gene calls are TRBV7-2 and TRBJ2-1; TRBD2 agrees at 10 bases. Trimming removed 6 bases from V and 5 bases from J; junction bases left unmatched: 7. Germline V gene data show CDR1 as SGHTA and CDR2 as FQGNSA. This CDR3 region has 15 residues. CDR3 residues: CASSSSGTSDNEQFF. The CDR3 DNA is TGTGCCAGCAGTTCGTCCGGGACTAGCGACAATGAGCAGTTCTTC.